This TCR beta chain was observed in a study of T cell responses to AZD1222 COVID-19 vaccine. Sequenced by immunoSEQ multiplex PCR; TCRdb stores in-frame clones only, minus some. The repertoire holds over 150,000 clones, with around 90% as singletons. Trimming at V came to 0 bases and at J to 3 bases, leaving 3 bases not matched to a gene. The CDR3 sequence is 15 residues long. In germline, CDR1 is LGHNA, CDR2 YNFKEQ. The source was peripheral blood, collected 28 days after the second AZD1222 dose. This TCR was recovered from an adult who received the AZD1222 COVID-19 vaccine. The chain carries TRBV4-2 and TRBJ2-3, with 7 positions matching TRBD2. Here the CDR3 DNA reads TGTGCCAGCAGCCAAGATGGGACTATTACAGATACGCAGTATTTT. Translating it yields CASSQDGTITDTQYF.